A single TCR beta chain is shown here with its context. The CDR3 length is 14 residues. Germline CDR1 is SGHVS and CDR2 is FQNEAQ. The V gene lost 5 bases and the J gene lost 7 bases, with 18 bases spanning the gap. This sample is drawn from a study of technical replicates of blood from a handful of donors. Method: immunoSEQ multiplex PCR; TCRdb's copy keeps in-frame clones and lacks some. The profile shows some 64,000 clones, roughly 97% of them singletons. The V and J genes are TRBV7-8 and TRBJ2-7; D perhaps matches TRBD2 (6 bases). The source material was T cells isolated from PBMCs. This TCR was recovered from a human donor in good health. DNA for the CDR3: TGTGCCAGCAGCCCCGTAACTTTTGCGGGGGAGCAGTACTTC. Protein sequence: CASSPVTFAGEQYF.